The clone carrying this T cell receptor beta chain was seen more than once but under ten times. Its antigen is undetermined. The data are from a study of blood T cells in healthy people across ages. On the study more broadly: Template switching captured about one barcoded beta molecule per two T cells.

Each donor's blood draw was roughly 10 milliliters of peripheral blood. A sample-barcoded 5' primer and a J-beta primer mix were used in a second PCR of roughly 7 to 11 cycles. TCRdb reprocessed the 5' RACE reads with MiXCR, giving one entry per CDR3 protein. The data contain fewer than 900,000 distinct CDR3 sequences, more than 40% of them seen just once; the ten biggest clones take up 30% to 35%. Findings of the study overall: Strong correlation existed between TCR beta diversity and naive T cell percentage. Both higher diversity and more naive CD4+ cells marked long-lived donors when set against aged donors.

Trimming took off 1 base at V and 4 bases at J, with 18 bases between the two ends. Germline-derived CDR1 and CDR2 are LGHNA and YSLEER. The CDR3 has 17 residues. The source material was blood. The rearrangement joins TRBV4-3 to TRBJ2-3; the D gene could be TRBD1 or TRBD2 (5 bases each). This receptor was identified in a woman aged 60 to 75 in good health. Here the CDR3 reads CASSQAPVRGTSDTQYF. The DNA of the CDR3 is TGCGCCAGCAGCCAAGCCCCGGTGAGGGGAACGTCAGATACGCAGTATTTT.